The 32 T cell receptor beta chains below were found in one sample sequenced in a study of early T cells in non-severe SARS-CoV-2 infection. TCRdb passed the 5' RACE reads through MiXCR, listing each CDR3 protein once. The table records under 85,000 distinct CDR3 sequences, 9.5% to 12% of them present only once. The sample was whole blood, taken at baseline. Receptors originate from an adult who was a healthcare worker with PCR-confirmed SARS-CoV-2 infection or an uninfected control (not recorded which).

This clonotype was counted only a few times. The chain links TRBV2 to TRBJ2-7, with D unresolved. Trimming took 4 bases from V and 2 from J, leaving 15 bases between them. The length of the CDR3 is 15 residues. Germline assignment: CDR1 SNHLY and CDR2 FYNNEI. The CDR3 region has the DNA TGTGCCAGCAGTGCCTCCAGGCCTACAGCCTACGAGCAGTACTTC. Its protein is CASSASRPTAYEQYF.

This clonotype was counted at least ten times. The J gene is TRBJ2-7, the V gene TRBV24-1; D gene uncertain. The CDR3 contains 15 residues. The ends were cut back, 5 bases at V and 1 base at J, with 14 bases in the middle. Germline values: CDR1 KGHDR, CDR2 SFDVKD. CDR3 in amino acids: CATSAPRDGSYEQYF. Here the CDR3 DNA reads TGTGCCACCAGTGCCCCACGAGACGGTTCCTACGAGCAGTACTTC.

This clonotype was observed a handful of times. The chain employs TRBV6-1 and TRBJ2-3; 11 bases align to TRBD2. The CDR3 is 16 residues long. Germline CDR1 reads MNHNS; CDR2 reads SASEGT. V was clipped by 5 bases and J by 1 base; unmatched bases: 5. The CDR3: CASSTMTSGGTDTQYF. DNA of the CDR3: TGTGCCAGCAGTACCATGACTAGCGGGGGCACAGATACGCAGTATTTT.

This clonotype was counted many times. The CDR3 loop reads CASSRLRGTDTQYF. Here the CDR3 DNA reads TGTGCCAGTAGTCGGTTACGGGGCACAGATACGCAGTATTTT. The J gene is TRBJ2-3, the V gene TRBV19, with no clear D. CDR1 is LNHDA and CDR2 is SQIVND in the germline V gene (reference sequence). V lost 5 bases and J lost 1, with 10 bases in between. CDR3 length: 14 residues.

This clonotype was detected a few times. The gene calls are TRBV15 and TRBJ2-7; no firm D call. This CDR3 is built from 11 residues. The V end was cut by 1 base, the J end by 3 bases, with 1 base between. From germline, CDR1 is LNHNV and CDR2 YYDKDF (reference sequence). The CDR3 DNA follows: TGTGCCACCAGCAGAGGCTACGAGCAGTACTTC. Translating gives CATSRGYEQYF.

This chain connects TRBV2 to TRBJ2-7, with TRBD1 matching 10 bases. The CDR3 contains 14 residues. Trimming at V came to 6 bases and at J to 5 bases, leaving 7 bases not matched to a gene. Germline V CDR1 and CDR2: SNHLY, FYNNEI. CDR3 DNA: TGTGCCAGCAGCCAGGACAGGGGGTTCGACGAGCAGTACTTC. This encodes CASSQDRGFDEQYF. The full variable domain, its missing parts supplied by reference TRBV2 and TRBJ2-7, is EPEVTQTPSHQVTQMGQEVILRCVPISNHLYFYWYRQILGQKVEFLVSFYNNEISEKSEIFDDQFSVERPDGSNFTLKIRSTKLEDSAMYFCASSQDRGFDEQYFGPGTRLTVT.

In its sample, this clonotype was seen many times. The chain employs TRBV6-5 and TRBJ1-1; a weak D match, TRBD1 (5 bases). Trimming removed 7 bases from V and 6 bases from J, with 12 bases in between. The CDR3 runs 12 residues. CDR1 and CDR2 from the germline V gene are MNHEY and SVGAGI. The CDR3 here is CASTDGTSEAFF. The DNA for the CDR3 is TGTGCCAGCACCGACGGGACTTCTGAAGCTTTCTTT.

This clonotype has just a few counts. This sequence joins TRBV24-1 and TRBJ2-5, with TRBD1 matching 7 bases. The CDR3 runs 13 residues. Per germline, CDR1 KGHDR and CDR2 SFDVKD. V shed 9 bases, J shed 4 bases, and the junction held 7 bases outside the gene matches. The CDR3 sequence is CATRATGRETQYF. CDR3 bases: TGTGCCACCCGAGCGACAGGGCGAGAGACCCAGTACTTC.

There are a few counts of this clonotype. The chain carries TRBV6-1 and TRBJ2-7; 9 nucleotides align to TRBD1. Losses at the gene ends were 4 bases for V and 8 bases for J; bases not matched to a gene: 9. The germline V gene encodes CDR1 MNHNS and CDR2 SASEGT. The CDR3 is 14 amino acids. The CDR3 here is CASSGSGTGFQQYF. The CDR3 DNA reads TGTGCCAGCAGTGGCTCCGGGACAGGGTTTCAGCAGTACTTC.

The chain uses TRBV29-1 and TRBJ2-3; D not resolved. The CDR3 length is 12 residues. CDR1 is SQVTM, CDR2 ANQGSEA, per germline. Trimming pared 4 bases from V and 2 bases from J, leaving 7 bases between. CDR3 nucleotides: TGCAGCGTTGTCTATGACACAGATACGCAGTATTTT. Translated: CSVVYDTDTQYF.

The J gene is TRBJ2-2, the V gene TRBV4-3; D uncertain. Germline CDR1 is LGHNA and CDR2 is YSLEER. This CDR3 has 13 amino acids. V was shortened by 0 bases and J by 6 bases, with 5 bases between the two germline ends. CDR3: CASSQERAGELFF. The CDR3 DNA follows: TGCGCCAGCAGCCAAGAAAGGGCCGGGGAGCTGTTTTTT.

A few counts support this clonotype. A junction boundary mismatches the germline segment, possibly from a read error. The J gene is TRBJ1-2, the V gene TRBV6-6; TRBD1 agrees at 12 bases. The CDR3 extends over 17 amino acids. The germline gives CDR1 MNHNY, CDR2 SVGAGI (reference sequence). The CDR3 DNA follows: TGTGCCGGCAGAGACCCCGGGACAGGGGGCGGAGGAAGTGGCTACACCTTC. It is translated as CAGRDPGTGGGGSGYTF.

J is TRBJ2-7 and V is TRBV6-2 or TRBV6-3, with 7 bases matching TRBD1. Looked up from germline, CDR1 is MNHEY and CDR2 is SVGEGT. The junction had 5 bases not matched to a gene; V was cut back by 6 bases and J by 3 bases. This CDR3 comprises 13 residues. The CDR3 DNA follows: TGTGCCAGCAGCCCTCGGACAGGCTACGAGCAGTACTTC. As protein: CASSPRTGYEQYF.

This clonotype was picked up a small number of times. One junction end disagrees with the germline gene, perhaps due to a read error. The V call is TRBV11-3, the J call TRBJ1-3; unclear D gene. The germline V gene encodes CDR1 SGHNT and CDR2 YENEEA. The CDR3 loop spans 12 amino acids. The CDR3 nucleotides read TGTGTCAGCGGACGAGCTGAAAACACCATATATTTT. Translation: CVSGRAENTIYF.

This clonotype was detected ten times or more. DNA of the CDR3: TGTGCCAGCAGCTTTATTTCGACCTCACCCCTCCACTTT. Translation gives CASSFISTSPLHF. The chain carries TRBV5-6 and TRBJ1-6; D call uncertain. CDR3 length equals 13 residues. Looked up from germline, CDR1 is SGHDT and CDR2 is YYEEEE. Trimming pared 2 bases from V and 10 bases from J, leaving 10 bases between.

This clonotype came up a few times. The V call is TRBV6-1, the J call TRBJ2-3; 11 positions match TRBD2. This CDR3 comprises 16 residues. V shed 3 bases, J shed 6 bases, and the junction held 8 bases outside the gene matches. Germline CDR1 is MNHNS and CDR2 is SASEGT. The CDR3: CASSERLAGGLDTQYF. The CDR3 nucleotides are TGTGCCAGCAGTGAGAGGCTAGCGGGGGGTTTGGATACGCAGTATTTT.

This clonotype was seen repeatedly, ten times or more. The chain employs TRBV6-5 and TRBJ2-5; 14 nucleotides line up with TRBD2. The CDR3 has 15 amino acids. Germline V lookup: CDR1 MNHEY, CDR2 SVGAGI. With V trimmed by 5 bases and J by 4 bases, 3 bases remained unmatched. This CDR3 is CASSPGLAGAETQYF. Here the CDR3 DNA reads TGTGCCAGCAGTCCGGGACTAGCGGGGGCAGAGACCCAGTACTTC.

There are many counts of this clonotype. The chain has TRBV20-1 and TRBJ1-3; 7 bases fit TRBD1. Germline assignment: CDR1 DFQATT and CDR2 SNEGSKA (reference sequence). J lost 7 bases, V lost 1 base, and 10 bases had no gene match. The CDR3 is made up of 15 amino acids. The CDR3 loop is CSARASTGNTNTIYF. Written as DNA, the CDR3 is TGCAGTGCTAGAGCGTCGACAGGGAACACGAACACCATATATTTT.

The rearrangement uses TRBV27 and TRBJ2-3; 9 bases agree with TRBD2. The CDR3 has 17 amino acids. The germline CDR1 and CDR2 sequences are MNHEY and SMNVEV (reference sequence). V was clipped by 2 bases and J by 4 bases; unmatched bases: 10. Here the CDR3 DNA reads TGTGCCAGCAGTTTAATTTCGCGGGGGGGCCTCGCAGATACGCAGTATTTT. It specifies CASSLISRGGLADTQYF.

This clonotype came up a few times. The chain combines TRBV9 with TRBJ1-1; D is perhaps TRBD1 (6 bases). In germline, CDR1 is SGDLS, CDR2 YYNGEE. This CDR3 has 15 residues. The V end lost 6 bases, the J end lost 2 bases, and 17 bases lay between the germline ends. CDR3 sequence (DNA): TGTGCCAGCAACACCCTATCGGGACAAAACACTGAAGCTTTCTTT. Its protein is CASNTLSGQNTEAFF.

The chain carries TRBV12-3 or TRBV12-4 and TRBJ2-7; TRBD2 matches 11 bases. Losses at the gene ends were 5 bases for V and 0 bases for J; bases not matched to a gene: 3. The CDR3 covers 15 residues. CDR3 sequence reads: CASSRLAGSSYEQYF. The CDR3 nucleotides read TGTGCCAGCAGTAGACTAGCGGGGTCCTCCTACGAGCAGTACTTC.

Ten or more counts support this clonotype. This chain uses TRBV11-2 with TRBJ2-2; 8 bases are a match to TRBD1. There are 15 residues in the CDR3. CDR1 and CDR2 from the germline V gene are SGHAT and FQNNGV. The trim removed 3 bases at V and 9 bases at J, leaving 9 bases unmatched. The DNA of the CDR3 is TGTGCCAGCAGCTTGCTAGGACAGGGCGGCCGGGAGCTGTTTTTT. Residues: CASSLLGQGGRELFF.

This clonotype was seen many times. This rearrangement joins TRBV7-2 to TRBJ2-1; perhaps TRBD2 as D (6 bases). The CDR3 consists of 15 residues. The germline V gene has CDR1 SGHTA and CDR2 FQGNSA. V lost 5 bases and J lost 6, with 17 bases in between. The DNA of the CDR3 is TGTGCCAGCAGCCATGGAGGGTTCCTGGGCAATGAGCAGTTCTTC. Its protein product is CASSHGGFLGNEQFF. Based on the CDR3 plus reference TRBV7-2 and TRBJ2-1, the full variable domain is GAGVSQSPSNKVTEKGKDVELRCDPISGHTALYWYRQSLGQGLEFLIYFQGNSAPDKSGLPSDRFSAERTGGSVSTLTIQRTQQEDSAVYLCASSHGGFLGNEQFFGPGTRLTVL.

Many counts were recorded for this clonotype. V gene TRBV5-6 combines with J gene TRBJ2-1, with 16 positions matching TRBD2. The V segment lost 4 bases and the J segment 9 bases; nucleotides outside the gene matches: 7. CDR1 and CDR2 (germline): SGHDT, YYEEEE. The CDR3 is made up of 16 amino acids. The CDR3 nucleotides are TGTGCCAGCAGCCCCGGGACTAGCGGGGGGGCGGGTGAGCAGTTCTTC. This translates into CASSPGTSGGAGEQFF.

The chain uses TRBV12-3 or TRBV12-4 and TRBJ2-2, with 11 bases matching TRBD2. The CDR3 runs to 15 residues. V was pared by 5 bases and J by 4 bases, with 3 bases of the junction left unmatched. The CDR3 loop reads CASSTGLAGTGELFF. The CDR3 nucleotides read TGTGCCAGCAGTACCGGACTAGCGGGCACCGGGGAGCTGTTTTTT.

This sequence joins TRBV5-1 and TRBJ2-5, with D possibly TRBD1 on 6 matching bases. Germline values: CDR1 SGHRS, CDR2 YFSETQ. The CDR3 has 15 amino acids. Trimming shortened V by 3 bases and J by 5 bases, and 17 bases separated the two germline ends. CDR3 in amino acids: CASSSAAGQGETQYF. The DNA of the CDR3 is TGCGCCAGCAGCTCCGCGGCAGGGCAGGGGGAGACCCAGTACTTC.

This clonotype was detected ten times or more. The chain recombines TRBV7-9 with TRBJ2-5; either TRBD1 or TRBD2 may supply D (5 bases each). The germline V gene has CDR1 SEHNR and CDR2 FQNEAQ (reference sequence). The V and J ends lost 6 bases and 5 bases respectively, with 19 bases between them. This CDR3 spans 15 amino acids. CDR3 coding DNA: TGTGCCAGCAGGTCCAGGCAGGGAGAATGGGAGACCCAGTACTTC. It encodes CASRSRQGEWETQYF.

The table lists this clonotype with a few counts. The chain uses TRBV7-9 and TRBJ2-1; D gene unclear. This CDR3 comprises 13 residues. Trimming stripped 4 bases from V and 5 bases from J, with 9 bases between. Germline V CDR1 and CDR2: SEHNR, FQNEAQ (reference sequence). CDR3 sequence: CASSSYLDNEQFF. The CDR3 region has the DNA TGTGCCAGCAGCTCATATCTTGACAATGAGCAGTTCTTC.

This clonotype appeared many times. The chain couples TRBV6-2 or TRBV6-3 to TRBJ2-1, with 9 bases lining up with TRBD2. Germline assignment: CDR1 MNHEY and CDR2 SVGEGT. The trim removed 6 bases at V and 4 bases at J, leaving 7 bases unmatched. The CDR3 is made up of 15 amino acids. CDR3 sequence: CASRTSGVGYNEQFF. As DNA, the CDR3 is TGTGCCAGCAGGACTAGCGGAGTAGGGTACAATGAGCAGTTCTTC.

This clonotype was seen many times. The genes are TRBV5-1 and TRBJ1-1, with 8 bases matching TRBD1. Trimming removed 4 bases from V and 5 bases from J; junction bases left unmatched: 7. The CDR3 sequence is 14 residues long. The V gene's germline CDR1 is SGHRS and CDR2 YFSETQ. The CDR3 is CASSTNTGGTEAFF. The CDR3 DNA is TGCGCCAGCAGCACGAACACAGGGGGTACTGAAGCTTTCTTT.

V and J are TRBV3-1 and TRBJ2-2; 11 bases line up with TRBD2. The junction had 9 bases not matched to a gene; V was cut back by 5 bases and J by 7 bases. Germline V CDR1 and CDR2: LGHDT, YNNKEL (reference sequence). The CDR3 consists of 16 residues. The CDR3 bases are TGTGCCAGCAGCAGTACTAGCGGGAGTTTCATCGGGGAGCTGTTTTTT. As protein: CASSSTSGSFIGELFF.

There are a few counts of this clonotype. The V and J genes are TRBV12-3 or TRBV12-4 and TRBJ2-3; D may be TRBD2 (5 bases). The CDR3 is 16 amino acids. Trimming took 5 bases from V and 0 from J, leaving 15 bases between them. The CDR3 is CASSPPRGASTDTQYF. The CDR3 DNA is TGTGCCAGCAGTCCACCTCGGGGAGCAAGCACAGATACGCAGTATTTT.